This T cell receptor (beta chain) is from a study of T cell responses to AZD1222 COVID-19 vaccine. Findings and caveats of the study: With dominance at 160-218 and 743-854, vaccine-associated CD4 TCRs spanned spike. Spike-specific TCR breadth and depth were elevated following two AZD1222 doses.

TCRdb's copy holds only in-frame clones and misses some; the assay was immunoSEQ multiplex PCR. The table has approximately 120,000 clones, about 88% seen once. This clone was seen only once. The antigen is not known. Germline CDR1 is SGHRS and CDR2 is YFSETQ. The CDR3 consists of 15 residues. Between the trimmed V and J ends, which lost 0 bases and 2 bases, there was a span of 9 bases. This sequence joins TRBV5-1 and TRBJ1-5; D call uncertain. This specimen consisted of peripheral blood, obtained on day 0 of AZD1222 vaccination. This clonotype originated in an adult in good health. The CDR3 spells CASSLEGLGNQPQHF. The CDR3 coding sequence is TGCGCCAGCAGCTTGGAGGGTTTGGGCAATCAGCCCCAGCATTTT.